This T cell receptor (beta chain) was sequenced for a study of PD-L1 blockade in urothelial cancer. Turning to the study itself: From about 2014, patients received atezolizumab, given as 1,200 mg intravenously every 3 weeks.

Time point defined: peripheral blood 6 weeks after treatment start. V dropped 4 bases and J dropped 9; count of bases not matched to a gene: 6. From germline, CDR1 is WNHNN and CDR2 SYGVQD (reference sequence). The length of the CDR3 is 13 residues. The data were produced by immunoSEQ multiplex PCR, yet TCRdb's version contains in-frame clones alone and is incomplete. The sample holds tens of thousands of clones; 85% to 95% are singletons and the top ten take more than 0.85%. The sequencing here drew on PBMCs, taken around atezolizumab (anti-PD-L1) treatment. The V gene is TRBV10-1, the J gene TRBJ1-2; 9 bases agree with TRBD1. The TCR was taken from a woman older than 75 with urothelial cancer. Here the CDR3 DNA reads TGCGCCAGCAGTGCGTCCGGGACAGGGAGCTACACCTTC. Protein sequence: CASSASGTGSYTF.